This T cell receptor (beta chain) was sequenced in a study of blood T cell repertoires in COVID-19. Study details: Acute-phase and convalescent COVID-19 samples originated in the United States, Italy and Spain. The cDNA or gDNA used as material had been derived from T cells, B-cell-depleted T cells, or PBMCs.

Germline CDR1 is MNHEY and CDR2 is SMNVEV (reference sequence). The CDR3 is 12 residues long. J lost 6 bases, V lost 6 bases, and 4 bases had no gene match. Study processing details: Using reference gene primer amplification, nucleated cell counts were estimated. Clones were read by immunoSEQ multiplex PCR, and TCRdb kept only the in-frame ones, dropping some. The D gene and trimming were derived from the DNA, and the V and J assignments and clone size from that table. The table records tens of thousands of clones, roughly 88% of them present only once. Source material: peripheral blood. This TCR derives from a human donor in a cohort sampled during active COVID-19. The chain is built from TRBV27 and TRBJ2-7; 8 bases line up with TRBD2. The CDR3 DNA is TGTGCCAGCAGCCCCGGACTAGCCGAGCAGTACTTC. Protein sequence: CASSPGLAEQYF.